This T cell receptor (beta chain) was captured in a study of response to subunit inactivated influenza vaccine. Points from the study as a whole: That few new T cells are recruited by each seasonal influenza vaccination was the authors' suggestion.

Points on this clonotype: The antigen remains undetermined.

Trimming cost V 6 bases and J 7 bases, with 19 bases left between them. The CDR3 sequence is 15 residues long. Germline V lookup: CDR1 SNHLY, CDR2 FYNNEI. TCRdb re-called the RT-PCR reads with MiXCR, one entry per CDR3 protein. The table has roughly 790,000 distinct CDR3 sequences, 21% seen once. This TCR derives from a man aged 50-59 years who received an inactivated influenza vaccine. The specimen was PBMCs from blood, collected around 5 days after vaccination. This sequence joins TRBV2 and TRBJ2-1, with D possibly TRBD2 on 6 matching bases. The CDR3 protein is CASRPDGSGINEQFF. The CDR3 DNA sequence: TGTGCCAGCAGGCCCGATGGTAGCGGAATTAATGAGCAGTTCTTC.